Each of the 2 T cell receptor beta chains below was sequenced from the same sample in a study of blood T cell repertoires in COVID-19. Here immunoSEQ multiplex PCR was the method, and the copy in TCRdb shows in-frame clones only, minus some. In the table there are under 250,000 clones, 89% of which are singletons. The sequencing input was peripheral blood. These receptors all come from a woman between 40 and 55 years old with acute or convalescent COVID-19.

DNA of the CDR3: TGCGCCAGCAGACAGGGAGGGAATTCACCCCTCCACTTT. Translating gives CASRQGGNSPLHF. This chain joins TRBV5-1 and TRBJ1-6; D is perhaps TRBD1 (6 bases). Germline V gene data show CDR1 as SGHRS and CDR2 as YFSETQ. V shed 5 bases and J shed 7 bases, with 10 bases lying between them. CDR3 length: 13 amino acids.

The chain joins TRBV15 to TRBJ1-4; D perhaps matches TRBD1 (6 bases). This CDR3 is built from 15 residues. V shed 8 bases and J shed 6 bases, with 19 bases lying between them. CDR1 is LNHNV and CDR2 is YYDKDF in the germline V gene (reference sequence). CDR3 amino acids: CATAFGRGIHEKLFF. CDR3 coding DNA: TGTGCCACCGCATTTGGGAGGGGGATTCATGAAAAACTGTTTTTT.